One sample yielded the 10 T cell receptor beta chains listed below, sequenced in a study of blood T cell repertoires in COVID-19. Libraries were prepared by immunoSEQ multiplex PCR; TCRdb keeps only in-frame clonotypes and omits some of them. The data show 140,000 to 150,000 clones, roughly 80% seen once. Source material: peripheral blood. The receptors stem from a human donor in a cohort sampled during active COVID-19.

The rearrangement links TRBV7-2 to TRBJ2-5; 8 positions agree with TRBD1. The CDR3 spans 15 residues. V was pared by 1 base and J by 5 bases, with 6 bases of the junction left unmatched. In germline, CDR1 is SGHTA, CDR2 FQGNSA. The DNA for the CDR3 is TGTGCCAGCAGCTTAGTCGGCAGGGGGCAGGAGACCCAGTACTTC. Translation gives CASSLVGRGQETQYF. The variable domain in full, completed from reference TRBV7-2 and TRBJ2-5, reads GAGVSQSPSNKVTEKGKDVELRCDPISGHTALYWYRQSLGQGLEFLIYFQGNSAPDKSGLPSDRFSAERTGGSVSTLTIQRTQQEDSAVYLCASSLVGRGQETQYFGPGTRLLVL.

The V and J genes are TRBV6-2 or TRBV6-3 and TRBJ2-1, with 9 bases lining up with TRBD2. The V gene's germline CDR1 is MNHEY and CDR2 SVGEGT. This CDR3 contains 15 residues. V was pared by 4 bases and J by 4 bases, with 5 bases of the junction left unmatched. DNA of the CDR3: TGTGCCAGCAGTTGGATAGCGGGGGAATACAATGAGCAGTTCTTC. Amino acid sequence: CASSWIAGEYNEQFF.

This clone was observed a few times. The chain links TRBV2 to TRBJ1-6; tentatively, D is TRBD1 (6 bases). Germline assignment: CDR1 SNHLY and CDR2 FYNNEI. CDR3 length: 15 residues. Trimming pared 6 bases from V and 11 bases from J, leaving 20 bases between. The CDR3 protein is CASSAERTGKPPLHF. Here the CDR3 DNA reads TGTGCCAGCAGCGCCGAACGTACAGGGAAGCCACCCCTCCACTTT.

CDR3 sequence (DNA): TGTGCCAGCAGCCAAGACTGGACAACCTATAATTCACCCCTCCACTTT. This codes for CASSQDWTTYNSPLHF. The rearrangement joins TRBV14 to TRBJ1-6; possible D gene TRBD1, 5 bases. Trimming pared 0 bases from V and 2 bases from J, leaving 8 bases between. Germline-derived CDR1 and CDR2 are SGHDN and FVKESK. The CDR3 totals 16 residues.

V and J are TRBV5-1 and TRBJ2-3; 15 nucleotides align to TRBD2. Unmatched junction bases numbered 6, after V lost 3 bases and J lost 4 bases. Germline values: CDR1 SGHRS, CDR2 YFSETQ. The CDR3 extends over 17 amino acids. DNA of the CDR3: TGCGCCAGCAGCTCGGGACTAGCGGGGGGCTCGGCAGATACGCAGTATTTT. Protein product: CASSSGLAGGSADTQYF.

This chain uses TRBV3-1 (or the pseudogene TRBV3-2) with TRBJ2-5, with 9 positions matching TRBD1. Germline values: CDR1 LGHDT, CDR2 YNNKEL (reference sequence). The CDR3 length is 15 residues. Trimming at V came to 3 bases and at J to 4 bases, leaving 6 bases not matched to a gene. CDR3 coding DNA: TGTGCCAGCAGCCACGGCGGGACAGGGCGAGAGACCCAGTACTTC. Residues: CASSHGGTGRETQYF.

This clone has a single count. The chain is built from TRBV27 and TRBJ1-4; D may be TRBD1 (6 bases). Germline assignment: CDR1 MNHEY and CDR2 SMNVEV (reference sequence). The CDR3 loop spans 14 amino acids. With 7 bases removed from V and 4 bases from J, the gap between germline ends came to 13 bases. The CDR3 DNA reads as TGTGCCAGCACCTCACAGGGACATAATGAAAAACTGTTTTTT. This translates into CASTSQGHNEKLFF. Based on the CDR3 plus reference TRBV27 and TRBJ1-4, the full variable domain is EAQVTQNPRYLITVTGKKLTVTCSQNMNHEYMSWYRQDPGLGLRQIYYSMNVEVTDKGDVPEGYKVSRKEKRNFPLILESPSPNQTSLYFCASTSQGHNEKLFFGSGTQLSVL.

This chain links TRBV28 with TRBJ2-3; D may be TRBD1 (6 bases). The CDR3 loop spans 17 amino acids. Trimming took 4 bases from V and 2 from J, leaving 19 bases between them. Germline V CDR1 and CDR2: MDHEN, SYDVKM. This CDR3 reads CASSSEDRPFNTDTQYF. The CDR3 coding sequence is TGTGCCAGCAGTTCCGAGGACAGACCCTTTAACACAGATACGCAGTATTTT. Full variable domain (rest looked up from reference TRBV28 and TRBJ2-3): DVKVTQSSRYLVKRTGEKVFLECVQDMDHENMFWYRQDPGLGLRLIYFSYDVKMKEKGDIPEGYSVSREKKERFSLILESASTNQTSMYLCASSSEDRPFNTDTQYFGPGTRLTVL.

The chain combines TRBV19 with TRBJ2-2; 10 bases agree with TRBD2. J gave up 0 bases and V 3 bases, and 7 bases lay outside the gene matches. Germline CDR1 LNHDA, CDR2 SQIVND (reference sequence). The CDR3 consists of 18 residues. CDR3 in amino acids: CASSISGSGGPNTGELFF. In nucleotides, the CDR3 is TGTGCCAGTAGTATTTCTGGTAGCGGGGGGCCGAACACCGGGGAGCTGTTTTTT.

The genes are TRBV12-5 and TRBJ1-1; 9 nucleotides line up with TRBD1. This CDR3 has 14 residues. V was pared by 6 bases and J by 2 bases, with 4 bases of the junction left unmatched. The germline V gene encodes CDR1 LGHNT and CDR2 FRNRAP. In nucleotides, the CDR3 is TGTGCTAGTGGCCAGGGACAGGGAAACACTGAAGCTTTCTTT. Amino acid sequence: CASGQGQGNTEAFF.